The clone carrying this T cell receptor beta chain appeared once. Antigen unknown. The entry originates in a study of T cells after posttransplantation cyclophosphamide. Study findings and constraints: Donor-recipient repertoire similarity was low at 1-2 months, rising over year one.

Germline V gene data show CDR1 as SGDLS and CDR2 as YYNGEE. This CDR3 has 15 residues. The trim removed 0 bases at V and 9 bases at J, leaving 5 bases unmatched. Cyclophosphamide on days +3 and +4 followed busulfan-fludarabine conditioning and a marrow graft. Assay: immunoSEQ multiplex PCR; the TCRdb copy retains only in-frame clones and omits some. The repertoire holds about 36,000 clones, about three quarters seen once, with roughly 8.1% in the top ten. The rearrangement links TRBV9 to TRBJ2-1, with 11 bases matching TRBD2. The sequencing used CD4+ T cells sorted from blood, collected roughly 2,000 days after a stem cell transplant with posttransplant cyclophosphamide. The TCR sequence derives from a female patient in her thirties or forties who received an allogeneic stem cell transplant from a related donor, was CMV-positive, and had no GVHD. A subset of T cells may come from the graft donor. In DNA form, the CDR3 reads TGTGCCAGCAGCGTAGTAGCGGGGGGGTTCGGTGAGCAGTTCTTC. This gives the protein CASSVVAGGFGEQFF.